The sequence of this TCR beta chain was determined in a study of read filtering for tumor transcriptome and immune sequencing. This clonotype was counted ten times or more. From 400 to 450 ng of RNA, a library with molecular barcoded alpha/delta and beta/gamma adaptors was made. TCRdb analysed the reads with MiXCR anew, one entry per CDR3 protein. This sample has tens of thousands of distinct CDR3 sequences; roughly 13% occur once, and the top ten carry 25% to 35%. CDR1 and CDR2 (germline): SNHLY, FYNNEI. This CDR3 is 14 amino acids long. The V segment lost 8 bases and the J segment 4 bases; nucleotides outside the gene matches: 10.

The chain is built from TRBV2 and TRBJ1-2; 7 bases map to TRBD1. Sequenced material: a population of CD138-negative cells sorted from bone marrow. This clonotype was sampled from a donor aged 40 or older with multiple myeloma. CDR3 sequence: CASGGTDVIYGYTF. CDR3 DNA sequence: TGTGCCAGCGGGGGGACAGATGTTATCTATGGCTACACCTTC.